This record looks at one TCR beta chain sequence and its context. The data derive from a study of T-cell memory formation after mild COVID-19. The CDR3 length is 15 residues. The V end was cut by 0 bases, the J end by 3 bases, with 12 bases between. CDR1 and CDR2 from the germline V gene are DFQATT and SNEGSKA (reference sequence). MiXCR, run by TCRdb on the 5' RACE reads, gives a single entry per CDR3 protein. The profile shows approximately 500,000 distinct CDR3 sequences, 20% to 25% of them singletons. The chain uses TRBV20-1 and TRBJ2-1, with D perhaps TRBD2 (5 bases). Sequencing used PBMCs or a T cell subset sorted from them (not recorded which). The sequence was obtained from an adult woman who had mild COVID-19 (a few samples of this study predate the infection). Cell type and time point are not known. This chain's CDR3 is CSARDLTSYYNEQFF. CDR3 DNA sequence: TGCAGTGCTAGAGATCTCACTAGTTACTACAATGAGCAGTTCTTC.